Below, 7 T cell receptor beta chains from the same sample are listed, as sequenced in a study of stem cell transplantation in POMP-related autoinflammatory disease. Assay: immunoSEQ multiplex PCR; the TCRdb copy retains only in-frame clones and omits some. The table shows approximately 65,000 clones, with roughly 90% occurring only once. The material was CD4+ T cells from PBMCs, obtained after stem cell transplantation. These receptor sequences come from a human patient with POMP-related autoinflammation and immune dysregulation (PRAID). These T cells may partly come from the graft donor.

The chain has TRBV19 and TRBJ2-3; either TRBD1 or TRBD2 may supply D (5 bases each). Germline assignment: CDR1 LNHDA and CDR2 SQIVND (reference sequence). V gave up 2 bases and J gave up 4 bases, with 13 bases separating them. This CDR3 is 15 amino acids long. CDR3 amino acids: CASSISPGRADTQYF. The CDR3, as DNA: TGTGCCAGTAGTATAAGTCCGGGGCGGGCAGATACGCAGTATTTT.

The chain recombines TRBV5-1 with TRBJ2-1; D remains unclear. V shed 0 bases and J shed 9 bases, with 22 bases lying between them. There are 17 residues in the CDR3. In germline, CDR1 is SGHRS, CDR2 YFSETQ. CDR3 sequence: CASSLALLSDLYGEQFF. The CDR3 DNA is TGCGCCAGCAGCTTGGCCCTATTAAGCGACCTATACGGTGAGCAGTTCTTC.

The CDR3 DNA follows: TGTGCCAGCAGTGAAGCACAGGGGGCATATAGCAATCAGCCCCAGCATTTT. Protein product: CASSEAQGAYSNQPQHF. The rearrangement uses TRBV6-1 and TRBJ1-5; 9 bases agree with TRBD1. The CDR3 extends over 17 amino acids. The ends lost 0 bases at V and 0 bases at J; junction bases unmatched: 3. Germline V CDR1 and CDR2: MNHNS, SASEGT.

The chain joins TRBV10-2 to TRBJ1-6; a possible D gene is TRBD1 (5 bases). CDR3 length: 15 amino acids. V dropped 7 bases and J dropped 8 bases, with 18 bases sitting between them. CDR1 is WSHSY and CDR2 is SAAADI in the germline V gene. The CDR3 is CASTPGGGNHSPLHF. The CDR3 DNA follows: TGCGCCAGCACCCCCGGGGGGGGGAACCATTCACCCCTCCACTTT.

The chain joins TRBV9 to TRBJ1-1; maybe TRBD1 (5 bases). This CDR3 spans 15 amino acids. Looked up from germline, CDR1 is SGDLS and CDR2 is YYNGEE. The ends were cut back, 0 bases at V and 3 bases at J, with 12 bases in the middle. CDR3 sequence: CASSVDGAVYTEAFF. The CDR3 DNA is TGTGCCAGCAGCGTAGATGGGGCTGTGTACACTGAAGCTTTCTTT.

The CDR3 reads CASSLVAENEKLFF. As DNA, the CDR3 is TGTGCCAGCAGCTTAGTTGCCGAAAATGAAAAACTGTTTTTT. The rearrangement uses TRBV7-9 and TRBJ1-4; D remains unclear. V lost 1 base and J lost 5, with 8 bases in between. The CDR3 contains 14 residues. The V gene's germline CDR1 is SEHNR and CDR2 FQNEAQ (reference sequence).

The CDR3 region is CASSPDRGRGLYEQFF. DNA of the CDR3: TGTGCCAGCAGCCCGGACAGGGGGCGCGGGCTGTATGAGCAGTTCTTC. V gene TRBV7-9 combines with J gene TRBJ2-1, with TRBD1 matching over 11 bases. CDR3 length equals 16 residues. From germline, CDR1 is SEHNR and CDR2 FQNEAQ (reference sequence). V lost 5 bases, J lost 8 bases, and 11 bases stayed unmatched.